The 18 T cell receptor beta chains below come from one sample, sequenced in a study of regulatory T cells in long-lasting Graves disease. Documented time point: newly diagnosed GD, antithyroid drugs for less than 3 months. Following extraction of RNA from PBMCs, that RNA was used to make the TCR library. Relying on iRepertoire HTBI primers and Arm-PCR of CDR3 regions, the team built TCR beta libraries. A single record per CDR3 protein comes from TCRdb applying MiXCR to the multiplex PCR reads. The sample has about 200,000 distinct CDR3 sequences, about a sixth seen once. The material sequenced was peripheral blood mononuclear cells (PBMCs), taken at new diagnosis, from a patient treated with antithyroid drugs. These receptors came from a female donor with Graves disease.

This chain uses TRBV11-1 with TRBJ2-2; D is uncertain. The length of the CDR3 is 13 residues. The V and J ends lost 5 bases and 7 bases respectively, with 11 bases between them. The germline V gene has CDR1 SGHAT and CDR2 FQDESV (reference sequence). The CDR3 reads CASSLTGFGELFF. The CDR3 DNA reads TGTGCCAGCAGCCTAACGGGTTTCGGGGAGCTGTTTTTT.

Many counts were recorded for this clonotype. V is TRBV19 and J is TRBJ2-7; 7 positions match TRBD1. The CDR3 has 16 residues. Germline V gene lookup returns CDR1 LNHDA and CDR2 SQIVND (reference sequence). V dropped 1 base and J dropped 2; count of bases not matched to a gene: 8. The CDR3 reads CASSIAFGTATYEQYF. The CDR3 region has the DNA TGTGCCAGTAGTATAGCGTTCGGGACAGCTACCTACGAGCAGTACTTC.

Worth noting for this clonotype: This is likely a read error, given that the CDR3 carries no conserved phenylalanine or tryptophan at its end. The chain couples TRBV9 to TRBJ1-1; D unclear. The V end lost 0 bases, the J end lost 0 bases, and 9 bases lay between the germline ends. Germline-derived CDR1 and CDR2 are SGDLS and YYNGEE. The CDR3 is 15 residues long. CDR3 bases: TGTGCCAGCAGCGTAGCGGGCAGTCTGAACACTGAAGCTTTCTTG. It is translated as CASSVAGSLNTEAFL.

This clonotype was counted many times. V usage is TRBV14 and J usage is TRBJ1-4; TRBD1 might be the D (5 bases). Germline CDR1 SGHDN, CDR2 FVKESK. Trimming took 1 base from V and 2 from J, leaving 11 bases between them. This CDR3 is 16 amino acids long. The CDR3 sequence is CASSQGTSGTNEKLFF. Written as DNA, the CDR3 is TGTGCCAGCAGCCAAGGGACGTCAGGGACTAATGAAAAACTGTTTTTT.

This clonotype was seen ten or more times. The chain has TRBV29-1 and TRBJ2-3; D is unclear. Germline loops: CDR1 SQVTM, CDR2 ANQGSEA. CDR3 length: 13 residues. Trimming removed 4 bases at V and 4 bases at J, with 12 bases between. The CDR3, as DNA: TGCAGCGTTGGATCGTCTGCCGCAGATACGCAGTATTTT. Translating gives CSVGSSAADTQYF.

This clonotype was found many times. This chain links TRBV18 with TRBJ1-2; D might be TRBD1 (6 bases). Germline values: CDR1 KGHSH, CDR2 LQKENI. The CDR3 is 13 residues long. Deletions cut 6 bases from V and 4 bases from J, with 12 bases between. CDR3 DNA: TGTGCCAGCTCCACAGGGTTAAGCTATGGCTACACCTTC. It yields the protein CASSTGLSYGYTF.

Ten or more counts support this clonotype. This chain links TRBV29-1 with TRBJ1-1, with 7 nucleotides matching TRBD1. Germline values: CDR1 SQVTM, CDR2 ANQGSEA. J gave up 1 base and V 1 base, and 6 bases lay outside the gene matches. The CDR3 covers 15 residues. DNA for the CDR3: TGCAGCGTTGAAGGACAGGGAGGATGGAACACTGAAGCTTTCTTT. Translated: CSVEGQGGWNTEAFF.

In this sample, this clonotype turned up a few times. The V call is TRBV7-2, the J call TRBJ1-1; possible D gene TRBD1, 5 bases. Germline assignment: CDR1 SGHTA and CDR2 FQGNSA. The V end was cut by 2 bases, the J end by 4 bases, with 11 bases between. This CDR3 comprises 14 residues. The CDR3 is CASSLPGGTTEAFF. The CDR3 DNA reads as TGTGCCAGCAGCTTACCTGGGGGAACCACTGAAGCTTTCTTT.

At least ten counts were recorded for this clonotype. The chain couples TRBV7-2 to TRBJ2-1; D uncertain. CDR1 is SGHTA and CDR2 is FQGNSA in the germline V gene. This CDR3 is built from 15 residues. V shed 5 bases and J shed 4 bases, with 15 bases lying between them. CDR3 region: CASSVRTVTYNEQFF. In nucleotides, the CDR3 is TGTGCCAGCAGCGTCCGAACAGTTACATACAATGAGCAGTTCTTC.

The sample holds many counts of this clonotype. The chain joins TRBV5-1 to TRBJ2-5; tentatively, D is TRBD1 (6 bases). Trimming stripped 0 bases from V and 2 bases from J, with 8 bases between. The germline CDR1 and CDR2 sequences are SGHRS and YFSETQ. The CDR3 extends over 14 amino acids. CDR3 in DNA: TGCGCCAGCAGCTTGGGGGACAATCAAGAGACCCAGTACTTC. Protein: CASSLGDNQETQYF.

The rearrangement links TRBV6-1 to TRBJ1-2; D is undetermined. From germline, CDR1 is MNHNS and CDR2 SASEGT. The CDR3 totals 13 residues. Trimming took 7 bases from V and 4 from J, leaving 13 bases between them. As DNA, the CDR3 is TGTGCCAGCACCCTGACCCAAAGCTATGGCTACACCTTC. The encoded protein is CASTLTQSYGYTF.

Comment on this clonotype: A much larger clone differs by one base, so this may be a read error. The chain is built from TRBV6-2 or TRBV6-3 and TRBJ2-3; the match to TRBD1 covers 8 bases. Germline V gene data show CDR1 as MNHEY and CDR2 as SVGEGT. J was trimmed by 2 bases and V by 6 bases; bases with no gene match: 4. This CDR3 spans 14 amino acids. For the CDR3, the DNA is TGTGCCAGCAGGGACAGGGCTAACACAGATACGCAGTATTTT. Amino acids: CASRDRANTDTQYF.

This clonotype was observed many times. The gene calls are TRBV7-6 and TRBJ1-1; unclear D gene. In germline, CDR1 is SGHVS, CDR2 FNYEAQ. The V gene lost 8 bases and the J gene lost 0 bases, with 13 bases spanning the gap. This CDR3 is 14 amino acids long. CDR3: CASSSGRLNTEAFF. The CDR3 coding sequence is TGTGCCAGCTCGAGCGGGCGGTTGAACACTGAAGCTTTCTTT.

This clonotype has ten or more counts. V is TRBV30 and J is TRBJ1-2, with D possibly TRBD1 on 5 matching bases. Germline V gives CDR1 GTSNPN, CDR2 SVGIG (reference sequence). V lost 5 bases to trimming and J lost 3 bases, with 13 bases between them. The CDR3 runs to 13 residues. This chain's CDR3 is CAWYLDSHYGYTF. CDR3 sequence (DNA): TGTGCCTGGTATTTAGACAGTCACTATGGCTACACCTTC.

This clonotype was observed at least ten times. Here the CDR3 reads CASSLQGDYGYTF. Here the CDR3 DNA reads TGTGCCAGCAGCCTACAGGGGGACTATGGCTACACCTTC. J is TRBJ1-2 and V is TRBV28; 8 positions agree with TRBD1. V was pared by 6 bases and J by 3 bases, with 3 bases of the junction left unmatched. Germline CDR1 reads MDHEN; CDR2 reads SYDVKM. This CDR3 is built from 13 residues.

This clonotype has more than one count but fewer than ten. The chain has TRBV28 and TRBJ1-4; weak D call: TRBD1 (5 bases). The germline V gene has CDR1 MDHEN and CDR2 SYDVKM. Trimming took 2 bases from V and 8 from J, leaving 12 bases between them. The CDR3 has 14 amino acids. CDR3 amino acids: CASSLAGRREKLFF. For the CDR3, the DNA is TGTGCCAGCAGTTTAGCGGGGCGCAGGGAAAAACTGTTTTTT.

This clonotype was counted many times. V and J are TRBV5-4 and TRBJ1-2; D is perhaps TRBD1 (6 bases). In germline, CDR1 is SGHNT, CDR2 YYREEE (reference sequence). The CDR3 contains 13 residues. Trimming stripped 0 bases from V and 4 bases from J, with 7 bases between. DNA for the CDR3: TGTGCCAGCAGCTTGGAGGGGGTCTATGGCTACACCTTC. It is translated as CASSLEGVYGYTF.

This clonotype was recorded a few times. V gene TRBV18 combines with J gene TRBJ2-1; weak D call: TRBD1 (6 bases). The CDR3 length is 14 residues. CDR1 and CDR2 (germline): KGHSH, LQKENI. V shed 4 bases and J shed 2 bases, with 9 bases lying between them. The CDR3 sequence: CASSLDRTYNEQFF. CDR3 nucleotide sequence: TGTGCCAGCTCACTTGACAGGACCTACAATGAGCAGTTCTTC.